Presented here are 20 T cell receptor beta chains from one specimen sequenced in a study of shared clonotypes between healthy human individuals. Produced via immunoSEQ multiplex PCR; TCRdb's table is partial and in-frame only. The top ten hold about 1.8% of the sample, which has hundreds of thousands of clones, 73% seen once. Input material: memory CD4+ T cells sorted from blood. Subset noted: CD45RA-negative fraction. The receptors were sampled from a woman aged 30 to 39 in good health.

In this sample, this clone turned up a few times. The rearrangement joins TRBV14 to TRBJ2-2; 10 bases map to TRBD2. Germline V lookup: CDR1 SGHDN, CDR2 FVKESK. Losses at the gene ends were 4 bases for V and 5 bases for J; bases not matched to a gene: 4. The CDR3 contains 15 residues. Here the CDR3 DNA reads TGTGCCAGCAGCCTGGGACTAGCGAGGACCGGGGAGCTGTTTTTT. This translates into CASSLGLARTGELFF.

V usage is TRBV19 and J usage is TRBJ2-2, with D unresolved. The CDR3 runs 15 residues. V was cut by 5 bases and J by 0 bases, with 10 bases left in between. Germline lookup yields CDR1 LNHDA and CDR2 SQIVND (reference sequence). The CDR3 region has the DNA TGTGCCAGTAGTTTCGAGGCCACGAACACCGGGGAGCTGTTTTTT. Translation: CASSFEATNTGELFF. The variable domain in full, completed from reference TRBV19 and TRBJ2-2, reads DGGITQSPKYLFRKEGQNVTLSCEQNLNHDAMYWYRQDPGQGLRLIYYSQIVNDFQKGDIAEGYSVSREKKESFPLTVTSAQKNPTAFYLCASSFEATNTGELFFGEGSRLTVL.

The rearrangement joins TRBV7-2 to TRBJ2-7, with TRBD1 identical over 8 bases. Germline V gene lookup returns CDR1 SGHTA and CDR2 FQGNSA. This CDR3 spans 14 amino acids. The V segment lost 5 bases and the J segment 6 bases; nucleotides outside the gene matches: 9. In nucleotides, the CDR3 is TGTGCCAGCAGCCTCGACAGGGGTGGGCGCGAGCAGTACTTC. It translates to CASSLDRGGREQYF.

The chain has TRBV7-9 and TRBJ1-1; the match to TRBD1 covers 9 bases. The CDR3 spans 16 residues. Trimming cost V 1 base and J 11 bases; bases outside gene matches: 14. Per the germline V gene, CDR1 is SEHNR and CDR2 is FQNEAQ (reference sequence). The CDR3 is CASSLDLGQGKAKAFF. DNA of the CDR3: TGTGCCAGCAGCTTAGACCTCGGACAGGGGAAGGCAAAGGCTTTCTTT.

This clone was picked up a small number of times. The genes are TRBV19 and TRBJ2-3; 8 bases map to TRBD1. In germline, CDR1 is LNHDA, CDR2 SQIVND (reference sequence). This CDR3 is built from 13 residues. Losses at the gene ends were 10 bases for V and 6 bases for J; bases not matched to a gene: 9. CDR3 bases: TGTGCCACCAGGGACAGGTCAACGGATACGCAGTATTTT. This translates into CATRDRSTDTQYF.

V and J are TRBV15 and TRBJ2-1; a weak D match, TRBD2 (6 bases). CDR1 and CDR2 from the germline V gene are LNHNV and YYDKDF (reference sequence). Trimming left V 1 base short and J 2 bases short, with 9 bases between. This CDR3 has 15 amino acids. CDR3 sequence reads: CATSRGSGPYNEQFF. The CDR3 DNA sequence: TGTGCCACCAGCAGAGGTAGCGGACCCTACAATGAGCAGTTCTTC.

Worth noting for this clone: At one of its ends the junction is not consistent with the germline gene, which may arise from a read error. The chain is built from TRBV15 and TRBJ2-1; a weak D match, TRBD2 (6 bases). The CDR3 runs to 16 residues. Germline CDR1 and CDR2: LNHNV and YYDKDF (reference sequence). CDR3 residues: CATSRADSGAIIERFF. The CDR3 bases are TGTGCCACCAGCAGAGCAGATAGCGGAGCCATTATTGAGCGGTTCTTC.

The chain recombines TRBV5-4 with TRBJ1-2; TRBD1 aligns across 7 bases. The germline V gene has CDR1 SGHNT and CDR2 YYREEE (reference sequence). The CDR3 runs 15 residues. V was pared by 7 bases and J by 8 bases, with 17 bases of the junction left unmatched. CDR3 coding DNA: TGTGCCAGCTGGGACCGGGACAGAATATCGACCGGCTACACCTTC. This codes for CASWDRDRISTGYTF.

This clone was recorded at least ten times. The chain carries TRBV23-1 and TRBJ2-3; possible D gene TRBD1, 5 bases. Being an ORF, TRBV23-1 has a function that is uncertain. V dropped 1 base and J dropped 2 bases, with 13 bases sitting between them. The CDR3 sequence is 16 residues long. The DNA for the CDR3 is TGCGCCAGCAGTCAATTCCGCCAGGGCTCCACAGATACGCAGTATTTT. As protein: CASSQFRQGSTDTQYF.

The chain uses TRBV18 and TRBJ1-1; TRBD1 might be the D (5 bases). This CDR3 spans 17 amino acids. V lost 3 bases to trimming and J lost 5 bases, with 22 bases between them. CDR1 is KGHSH and CDR2 is LQKENI in the germline V gene. CDR3 protein: CASSPPLSGASPTEAFF. The CDR3 DNA follows: TGTGCCAGCTCACCCCCTTTAAGCGGGGCCTCGCCGACTGAAGCTTTCTTT.

The chain has TRBV5-1 and TRBJ1-1; 9 positions agree with TRBD1. CDR1 and CDR2 (germline): SGHRS, YFSETQ. The CDR3 runs 12 residues. J gave up 11 bases and V 4 bases, and 6 bases lay outside the gene matches. CDR3 amino acids: CASSRVGTGAFF. CDR3 sequence (DNA): TGCGCCAGCAGCCGAGTTGGGACAGGGGCTTTCTTT. The full variable domain, rest sourced from reference TRBV5-1 and TRBJ1-1, is KAGVTQTPRYLIKTRGQQVTLSCSPISGHRSVSWYQQTPGQGLQFLFEYFSETQRNKGNFPGRFSGRQFSNSRSEMNVSTLELGDSALYLCASSRVGTGAFFGQGTRLTVV.

The chain has TRBV7-2 and TRBJ2-2; the D is unclear. V lost 5 bases to trimming and J lost 6 bases, with 10 bases between them. CDR3 length: 13 amino acids. The germline V gene encodes CDR1 SGHTA and CDR2 FQGNSA. The CDR3 here is CASSTYLSGELFF. The CDR3 DNA reads TGTGCCAGCAGCACGTATCTCTCCGGGGAGCTGTTTTTT.

Written as DNA, the CDR3 is TGTGCCAGCAGTTGGCGGGGGACTAGCGGCAATAGGTATTTT. This codes for CASSWRGTSGNRYF. The V gene is TRBV27, the J gene TRBJ2-3, with TRBD2 matching 11 bases. Germline trimming cut 4 bases from V and 14 bases from J; bases unmatched to any gene: 11. Germline-derived CDR1 and CDR2 are MNHEY and SMNVEV (reference sequence). The length of the CDR3 is 14 residues.

This clone was observed a single time. This chain joins TRBV19 and TRBJ2-4; D is perhaps TRBD1 (6 bases). The CDR3 is made up of 15 amino acids. Germline V lookup: CDR1 LNHDA, CDR2 SQIVND (reference sequence). V lost 6 bases and J lost 0, with 12 bases in between. The CDR3 here is CASRLRGQAKNIQYF. The CDR3 DNA follows: TGTGCCAGTAGGCTCAGGGGCCAAGCCAAAAACATTCAGTACTTC.

This clone has more than one count but fewer than ten. The genes are TRBV5-1 and TRBJ1-1, with no clear D. The germline V gene encodes CDR1 SGHRS and CDR2 YFSETQ. The CDR3 runs to 15 residues. Trimming left V 1 base short and J 2 bases short, with 12 bases between. The CDR3 DNA is TGCGCCAGCAGCTTGCTCGCCGGGGTTAACACTGAAGCTTTCTTT. Its translation: CASSLLAGVNTEAFF.

J is TRBJ1-1 and V is TRBV7-8, with TRBD1 matching 7 bases. Germline-derived CDR1 and CDR2 are SGHVS and FQNEAQ. The CDR3 loop spans 17 amino acids. J lost 1 base, V lost 2 bases, and 10 bases had no gene match. Written as DNA, the CDR3 is TGTGCCAGCAGCTTACCGAGAGAGGGACAGCAGAACACTGAAGCTTTCTTT. Translated: CASSLPREGQQNTEAFF.

The sample holds many counts of this clone. CDR3 amino acids: CASSPETGVYEQYF. CDR3 coding DNA: TGTGCCAGCAGTCCGGAGACAGGGGTATACGAGCAGTACTTC. The V gene is TRBV2, the J gene TRBJ2-7, with 8 bases that match TRBD1. Germline CDR1 is SNHLY and CDR2 is FYNNEI. The CDR3 sequence is 14 residues long. The junction had 7 bases not matched to a gene; V was cut back by 5 bases and J by 4 bases.

The rearrangement uses TRBV5-4 and TRBJ1-2; a weak D match, TRBD1 (5 bases). CDR1 SGHNT and CDR2 YYREEE come from the germline V gene (reference sequence). The V end lost 4 bases, the J end lost 2 bases, and 12 bases lay between the germline ends. This CDR3 has 14 amino acids. DNA for the CDR3: TGTGCCAGCAGCCCCGCGACAGTAAACTATGGCTACACCTTC. Translation gives CASSPATVNYGYTF.

V gene TRBV6-5 combines with J gene TRBJ2-2; 9 bases match TRBD2. Per germline, CDR1 MNHEY and CDR2 SVGAGI. CDR3 length: 14 residues. V was clipped by 5 bases and J by 5 bases; unmatched bases: 3. CDR3 bases: TGTGCCAGCAGTCCCGGACTAGCGACCGGGGAGCTGTTTTTT. It translates to CASSPGLATGELFF.

This clone was observed once. The chain is built from TRBV28 and TRBJ1-1; no firm D call. The CDR3 contains 11 residues. V lost 10 bases to trimming and J lost 2 bases, with 8 bases between them. Germline CDR1 MDHEN, CDR2 SYDVKM. In DNA form, the CDR3 reads TGTGCCACGGCAGCCAACACTGAAGCTTTCTTT. This gives the protein CATAANTEAFF.